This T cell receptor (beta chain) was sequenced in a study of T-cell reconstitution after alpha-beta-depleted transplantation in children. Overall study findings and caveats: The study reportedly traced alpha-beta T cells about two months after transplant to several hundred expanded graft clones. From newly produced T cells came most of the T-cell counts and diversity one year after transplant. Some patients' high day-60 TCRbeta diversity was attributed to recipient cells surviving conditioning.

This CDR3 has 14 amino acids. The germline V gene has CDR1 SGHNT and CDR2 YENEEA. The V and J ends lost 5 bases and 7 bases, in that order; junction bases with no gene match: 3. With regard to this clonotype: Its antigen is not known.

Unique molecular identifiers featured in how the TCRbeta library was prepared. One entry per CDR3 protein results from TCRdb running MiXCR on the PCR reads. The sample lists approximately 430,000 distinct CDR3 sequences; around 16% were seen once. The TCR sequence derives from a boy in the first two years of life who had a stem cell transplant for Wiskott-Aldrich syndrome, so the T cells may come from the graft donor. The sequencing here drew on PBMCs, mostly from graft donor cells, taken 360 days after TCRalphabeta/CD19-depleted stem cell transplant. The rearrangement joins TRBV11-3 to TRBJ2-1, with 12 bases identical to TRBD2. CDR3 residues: CASSPTSGRNEQFF. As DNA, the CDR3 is TGTGCCAGCAGCCCAACTAGCGGGAGGAATGAGCAGTTCTTC.